The 23 T cell receptor beta chains below come from one sample, sequenced in a study of T-cell memory formation after mild COVID-19. Using its own MiXCR run on the 5' RACE reads, TCRdb lists one record per CDR3 protein. The data hold roughly 480,000 distinct CDR3 sequences, with around a quarter observed a single time. Sequencing was done on a sample of PBMCs or a T cell subset sorted from them (not recorded which). The receptors were sampled from an adult woman who had mild COVID-19 (a few samples of this study predate the infection). Cell type and time point are not known.

This clonotype showed up just a few times. This rearrangement joins TRBV7-9 to TRBJ2-7; 11 bases match TRBD2. This CDR3 region has 16 residues. CDR1 and CDR2 from the germline V gene are SEHNR and FQNEAQ (reference sequence). V lost 3 bases and J lost 4; bases outside the gene matches: 8. In DNA form, the CDR3 reads TGTGCCAGCAGCTTGAGGGCTAGCGGGAGGATTTACGAGCAGTACTTC. Translating gives CASSLRASGRIYEQYF.

This clonotype was seen a few times. V and J are TRBV5-1 and TRBJ2-1, with TRBD1 matching over 9 bases. V lost 4 bases and J lost 4; bases outside the gene matches: 9. Germline V lookup: CDR1 SGHRS, CDR2 YFSETQ. This CDR3 contains 16 residues. In DNA form, the CDR3 reads TGCGCCAGCAGCGTACGGGGGACAGGGACGTACAATGAGCAGTTCTTC. Translation gives CASSVRGTGTYNEQFF.

This chain uses TRBV5-1 with TRBJ2-1; no firm D call. Germline V lookup: CDR1 SGHRS, CDR2 YFSETQ. V lost 4 bases and J lost 5, with 10 bases in between. The CDR3 consists of 13 residues. DNA for the CDR3: TGCGCCAGCAGCCCCGACGGAGACAATGAGCAGTTCTTC. Its protein product is CASSPDGDNEQFF. The entire variable domain, with the rest obtained from reference TRBV5-1 and TRBJ2-1, is as follows: KAGVTQTPRYLIKTRGQQVTLSCSPISGHRSVSWYQQTPGQGLQFLFEYFSETQRNKGNFPGRFSGRQFSNSRSEMNVSTLELGDSALYLCASSPDGDNEQFFGPGTRLTVL.

This chain links TRBV7-8 with TRBJ2-5; D is tentatively TRBD1 or TRBD2 (6 bases each). Germline CDR1 SGHVS, CDR2 FQNEAQ. Trimming removed 7 bases from V and 3 bases from J, with 18 bases in between. This CDR3 has 15 amino acids. The CDR3 nucleotides read TGTGCCAGCACGGACCCCCGGGGGCGAGAAGAGACCCAGTACTTC. It translates to CASTDPRGREETQYF.

This clonotype was seen only a few times. The rearrangement uses TRBV5-5 and TRBJ2-2; 14 bases line up with TRBD2. Trimming at V came to 3 bases and at J to 7 bases, leaving 2 bases not matched to a gene. CDR1 SGHKS and CDR2 YYEKEE come from the germline V gene (reference sequence). CDR3 length: 15 residues. Here the CDR3 DNA reads TGTGCCAGCAGCTCGACTAGCGGGGGGGTCGGGGAGCTGTTTTTT. Its translation is CASSSTSGGVGELFF.

The V and J genes are TRBV12-3 or TRBV12-4 and TRBJ1-1, with a tentative D call TRBD1 (5 bases). Trimming removed 7 bases at V and 4 bases at J, with 10 bases between. The CDR3 totals 12 residues. CDR3 in DNA: TGTGCCAGCACCTCAGGGACCACTGAAGCTTTCTTT. Its translation is CASTSGTTEAFF.

The chain recombines TRBV25-1 with TRBJ2-7; a possible D gene is TRBD1 (6 bases). Germline lookup yields CDR1 MGHDK and CDR2 SYGVNS. The CDR3 spans 14 residues. Between the trimmed V and J ends, which lost 6 bases and 3 bases, there was a span of 15 bases. DNA for the CDR3: TGTGCCAGCAGCGTCACGGGACAAAGCTACGAGCAGTACTTC. This gives the protein CASSVTGQSYEQYF.

The rearrangement uses TRBV7-2 and TRBJ2-3; 10 bases are shared with TRBD2. V shed 1 base and J 5 bases; nucleotides not matched to a gene: 6. Germline lookup yields CDR1 SGHTA and CDR2 FQGNSA. The CDR3 loop spans 16 amino acids. The CDR3 reads CASSLGPSGRGDTQYF. For the CDR3, the DNA is TGTGCCAGCAGCTTAGGACCTAGCGGGAGAGGAGATACGCAGTATTTT.

This clonotype occurred a few times. The chain uses TRBV15 and TRBJ2-1, with 9 bases lining up with TRBD2. There are 14 residues in the CDR3. Germline V gene sequence: CDR1 LNHNV, CDR2 YYDKDF (reference sequence). J lost 9 bases, V lost 6 bases, and 9 bases had no gene match. The CDR3, as DNA: TGTGCCACCAGTTTTAGCGGGAGTCGGGGTGAGCAGTTCTTC. It yields the protein CATSFSGSRGEQFF. The complete variable domain, with remaining parts taken from reference TRBV15 and TRBJ2-1, reads DAMVIQNPRYQVTQFGKPVTLSCSQTLNHNVMYWYQQKSSQAPKLLFHYYDKDFNNEADTPDNFQSRRPNTSFCFLDIRSPGLGDTAMYLCATSFSGSRGEQFFGPGTRLTVL.

V usage is TRBV6-5 and J usage is TRBJ1-6, with D possibly matching TRBD1 (6 bases). Germline lookup yields CDR1 MNHEY and CDR2 SVGAGI. The CDR3 is 16 amino acids. The V gene lost 5 bases and the J gene lost 7 bases, with 18 bases spanning the gap. As DNA, the CDR3 is TGTGCCAGCAGTCCTCATCGGGGGCAGAGGAATTCACCCCTCCACTTT. Amino acids: CASSPHRGQRNSPLHF.

This clonotype was seen only a few times. The chain couples TRBV12-3 or TRBV12-4 to TRBJ2-1, with D perhaps TRBD1 (6 bases). V was trimmed by 5 bases and J by 13 bases, leaving 15 bases between them. The CDR3 is 12 residues long. The CDR3 DNA is TGTGCCAGCAGTCCAATGGGACAAATCCAGTTCTTC. It translates to CASSPMGQIQFF.

This clonotype has just a few counts. This rearrangement joins TRBV12-3 or TRBV12-4 to TRBJ2-5; TRBD1 matches 7 bases. The CDR3 has 14 residues. Trimming removed 3 bases from V and 1 base from J; junction bases left unmatched: 2. The CDR3 region has the DNA TGTGCCAGCAGTTTCGGACAGGTCCAAGAGACCCAGTACTTC. It yields the protein CASSFGQVQETQYF.

The chain uses TRBV18 and TRBJ2-7, with D uncertain. Germline loops: CDR1 KGHSH, CDR2 LQKENI. V gave up 1 base and J gave up 0 bases, with 7 bases separating them. This CDR3 has 14 amino acids. For the CDR3, the DNA is TGTGCCAGCTCACCACGGCTGAGCTCCTACGAGCAGTACTTC. Residues: CASSPRLSSYEQYF.

This clonotype was seen a few times. The chain links TRBV5-1 to TRBJ1-1; 9 nucleotides match TRBD1. V shed 4 bases, J shed 2 bases, and the junction held 9 bases outside the gene matches. The CDR3 has 16 residues. Germline CDR1 is SGHRS and CDR2 is YFSETQ. DNA of the CDR3: TGCGCCAGCAGCGAGGGACAGGGACCCGCCAACACTGAAGCTTTCTTT. This codes for CASSEGQGPANTEAFF.

This clonotype has a handful of counts. The chain joins TRBV20-1 to TRBJ2-1; TRBD2 matches at 15 bases. Germline assignment: CDR1 DFQATT and CDR2 SNEGSKA (reference sequence). V shed 3 bases, J shed 2 bases, and the junction held 11 bases outside the gene matches. This CDR3 spans 19 amino acids. CDR3 nucleotide sequence: TGCAGTGCTAGCTCGCCGGGACTAGCGGGAGGAGTCGCCTACAATGAGCAGTTCTTC. It encodes CSASSPGLAGGVAYNEQFF.

This clonotype was observed a few times. The chain employs TRBV3-1 and TRBJ1-1, with 8 bases identical to TRBD1. V was pared by 4 bases and J by 1 base, with 11 bases of the junction left unmatched. Germline V lookup: CDR1 LGHDT, CDR2 YNNKEL (reference sequence). This CDR3 comprises 17 residues. The CDR3 here is CASSPQGVYIGNTEAFF. Here the CDR3 DNA reads TGTGCCAGCAGCCCACAGGGGGTGTACATCGGGAACACTGAAGCTTTCTTT.

The chain links TRBV7-6 to TRBJ1-4; D remains unclear. The CDR3 covers 13 residues. Germline values: CDR1 SGHVS, CDR2 FNYEAQ. V was trimmed by 4 bases and J by 5 bases, leaving 8 bases between them. The CDR3 loop reads CASSSVENEKLFF. As DNA, the CDR3 is TGTGCCAGCAGCTCCGTGGAGAATGAAAAACTGTTTTTT. Full variable domain (rest looked up from reference TRBV7-6 and TRBJ1-4): GAGVSQSPRYKVTKRGQDVALRCDPISGHVSLYWYRQALGQGPEFLTYFNYEAQQDKSGLPNDRFSAERPEGSISTLTIQRTEQRDSAMYRCASSSVENEKLFFGSGTQLSVL.

This clonotype was counted between two and nine times. This chain uses TRBV6-2 or TRBV6-3 with TRBJ1-1; no definite D call. CDR3 length equals 14 residues. Trimming shortened V by 6 bases and J by 2 bases, and 13 bases separated the two germline ends. Germline assignment: CDR1 MNHEY and CDR2 SVGEGT. CDR3 residues: CASSPSRVNTEAFF. CDR3 DNA sequence: TGTGCCAGCAGCCCAAGTCGAGTAAACACTGAAGCTTTCTTT.

This clonotype was seen more than once but under ten times. This chain connects TRBV29-1 to TRBJ2-5; D is perhaps TRBD2 (7 bases). V dropped 5 bases and J dropped 0 bases, with 13 bases sitting between them. This CDR3 contains 14 residues. Germline V lookup: CDR1 SQVTM, CDR2 ANQGSEA. CDR3 coding DNA: TGCAGCGTTAGGGCGGGGGCGTACCAAGAGACCCAGTACTTC. This translates into CSVRAGAYQETQYF.

The sample holds a few counts of this clonotype. The chain employs TRBV6-5 and TRBJ1-5; no clear D. CDR1 is MNHEY, CDR2 SVGAGI, per germline. The CDR3 has 14 amino acids. V lost 2 bases and J lost 5, with 10 bases in between. In DNA form, the CDR3 reads TGTGCCAGCAGTTACGACCGGACCGATCAGCCCCAGCATTTT. It yields the protein CASSYDRTDQPQHF.

The CDR3 region is CATSDSGFYGYTF. The CDR3 DNA reads as TGTGCCACCAGTGATTCAGGGTTTTATGGCTACACCTTC. The chain is built from TRBV24-1 and TRBJ1-2; possible D gene TRBD1, 5 bases. Per germline, CDR1 KGHDR and CDR2 SFDVKD. This CDR3 contains 13 residues. The V end lost 2 bases, the J end lost 5 bases, and 8 bases lay between the germline ends.

This clonotype has more than one count but fewer than ten. The V and J genes are TRBV7-9 and TRBJ2-3, with 7 bases aligning to TRBD2. Germline values: CDR1 SEHNR, CDR2 FQNEAQ (reference sequence). The CDR3 spans 15 residues. With 3 bases clipped from V and 0 bases from J, the junction kept 3 bases outside the gene matches. The CDR3, as DNA: TGTGCCAGCAGCTTTCGGGAGGCTAGCACAGATACGCAGTATTTT. This encodes CASSFREASTDTQYF. The full variable domain, completed using reference TRBV7-9 and TRBJ2-3, is DTGVSQNPRHKITKRGQNVTFRCDPISEHNRLYWYRQTLGQGPEFLTYFQNEAQLEKSRLLSDRFSAERPKGSFSTLEIQRTEQGDSAMYLCASSFREASTDTQYFGPGTRLTVL.

This clonotype was detected only a few times. CDR3 coding DNA: TGTGCCAGCAGCTTTATGGGTGCGGGGGGGTACAATGAGCAGTTCTTC. This gives the protein CASSFMGAGGYNEQFF. This chain uses TRBV5-4 with TRBJ2-1; 9 positions match TRBD2. CDR3 size: 16 residues. The trim removed 2 bases at V and 4 bases at J, leaving 7 bases unmatched. CDR1 and CDR2 from the germline V gene are SGHNT and YYREEE (reference sequence).